The 7 T cell receptor beta chains in this list originate from one sample, sequenced in a study of T-cell reconstitution after alpha-beta-depleted transplantation in children. Researchers prepared the TCRbeta library using unique molecular identifiers, the study reports. TCRdb recomputed calls from the PCR reads with MiXCR, one row per CDR3 protein. The table records 230,000 or so distinct CDR3 sequences, approximately 9.9% of them present only once. The sequenced sample was PBMCs from the stem cell graft donor, obtained from the stem cell graft. The receptor source for this set is a human donor who donated a stem cell graft to a child with SCID.

This clonotype was counted ten times or more. The chain is built from TRBV20-1 and TRBJ1-1, with D unclear. Trimming took 1 base from V and 1 from J, leaving 10 bases between them. CDR1 and CDR2 from the germline V gene are DFQATT and SNEGSKA (reference sequence). The CDR3 runs 14 residues. In DNA, the CDR3 is TGCAGTGCTAGAGTGAAGGGAGCGAACACTGAAGCTTTCTTT. Translating gives CSARVKGANTEAFF.

This clonotype was detected ten times or more. The V call is TRBV20-1, the J call TRBJ2-7; 9 bases match TRBD1. Germline V gives CDR1 DFQATT, CDR2 SNEGSKA (reference sequence). Germline trimming cut 5 bases from V and 3 bases from J; bases unmatched to any gene: 8. The CDR3 has 14 amino acids. CDR3 bases: TGCAGTGCTGGAAACAGGGGGCTTAACTACGAGCAGTACTTC. It codes for CSAGNRGLNYEQYF.

This clonotype was picked up many times. The V call is TRBV5-1, the J call TRBJ2-1; D possibly corresponds to TRBD1 (8 bases). Trimming left V 2 bases short and J 10 bases short, with 13 bases between. This CDR3 has 13 residues. The germline CDR1 and CDR2 sequences are SGHRS and YFSETQ. CDR3 sequence reads: CASSLQGGLEQFF. Written as DNA, the CDR3 is TGCGCCAGCAGCTTACAGGGGGGGCTGGAGCAGTTCTTC.

This chain connects TRBV20-1 to TRBJ1-3; no reliable D call. CDR3 length: 13 amino acids. The V and J ends lost 2 bases and 3 bases respectively, with 8 bases between them. Germline V gives CDR1 DFQATT, CDR2 SNEGSKA (reference sequence). The CDR3 bases are TGCAGTGCTAGACCCTCCGGTGGAAACACCATATATTTT. Translation: CSARPSGGNTIYF.

The table lists this clonotype with many counts. The DNA of the CDR3 is TGTGCCAGCTCCGGAGGGGGCTCTGGAAACACCATATATTTT. Translated, it gives CASSGGGSGNTIYF. The chain is built from TRBV2 and TRBJ1-3; TRBD1 is a possible D gene (6 bases). CDR1 and CDR2 (germline): SNHLY, FYNNEI. CDR3 length equals 14 residues. Trimming left V 8 bases short and J 0 bases short, with 11 bases between.

V is TRBV7-3 and J is TRBJ2-3; 13 bases are a match to TRBD2. V dropped 4 bases and J dropped 4; count of bases not matched to a gene: 2. Looked up from germline, CDR1 is SGHTA and CDR2 is FQGTGA. CDR3 length: 15 amino acids. CDR3 DNA: TGTGCCAGCAGCTCACTAGCGGGAGGGGCAGATACGCAGTATTTT. Its translation is CASSSLAGGADTQYF.

This sequence joins TRBV4-3 and TRBJ2-7; tentatively, D is TRBD2 (6 bases). Per germline, CDR1 LGHNA and CDR2 YSLEER. V lost 1 base and J 1 base, leaving 8 bases between the germline ends. This CDR3 has 14 amino acids. CDR3 loop: CASSQVEGSYEQYF. The CDR3 coding sequence is TGCGCCAGCAGCCAAGTGGAGGGTTCCTACGAGCAGTACTTC.